The 28 T cell receptor beta chains below all came from one sample that was sequenced in a study of blood T cell repertoires in COVID-19 (dated by TCRdb to about 2020). Libraries were prepared through the immunoSEQ multiplex PCR assay. TCRdb took this table from immuneACCESS and kept in-frame rearrangements with V and J called. Such tables lack part of the clones; where checked against another copy, unresolved V genes explain under half of the gap, and the rest is unexplained. The sample table lists some 96,000 clones, 65% to 90% of them with a count of one. The ten largest clones capture over 1.5% of the sample. The sequenced sample was peripheral blood. These TCRs come from a man aged 80 or over with acute or convalescent COVID-19.

The V call is TRBV29-1, the J call TRBJ2-3, with 8 positions matching TRBD2. Per the germline V gene, CDR1 is SQVTM and CDR2 is ANQGSEA. This CDR3 has 13 residues. Trimming at V came to 8 bases and at J to 4 bases, leaving 8 bases not matched to a gene. The CDR3 protein is CSSIAGNSDTQYF. The CDR3 bases are TGCAGCTCGATAGCGGGGAACTCAGATACGCAGTATTTT.

The rearrangement links TRBV5-4 to TRBJ1-2; 9 bases agree with TRBD1. Germline CDR1 reads SGHNT; CDR2 reads YYREEE (reference sequence). The CDR3 extends over 14 amino acids. The V segment lost 0 bases and the J segment 8 bases; nucleotides outside the gene matches: 5. CDR3 in DNA: TGTGCCAGCAGCTTGGAACAGGGGGCTGGGGGCTACACCTTC. This translates into CASSLEQGAGGYTF.

This clone showed up just once. The chain links TRBV25-1 to TRBJ1-3; no firm D call. The CDR3 is 13 amino acids. V lost 7 bases, J lost 0 bases, and 7 bases lay in between. Germline lookup yields CDR1 MGHDK and CDR2 SYGVNS. The chain's CDR3 is CASTRASGNTIYF. In DNA, the CDR3 is TGTGCCAGCACGAGGGCCTCTGGAAACACCATATATTTT.

This clone came up once. This chain uses TRBV6-5 with TRBJ2-1, with D tentatively TRBD2 (5 bases). Germline loops: CDR1 MNHEY, CDR2 SVGAGI. The ends were cut back, 10 bases at V and 7 bases at J, with 17 bases in the middle. The CDR3 contains 13 residues. The CDR3 loop reads CATREHSSNEQFF. The CDR3 nucleotides read TGTGCCACCCGGGAACACTCTTCTAATGAGCAGTTCTTC.

This clone appeared once. This chain links TRBV18 with TRBJ1-3; D gene unclear. This CDR3 spans 17 amino acids. The germline gives CDR1 KGHSH, CDR2 LQKENI. The V end was cut by 2 bases, the J end by 0 bases, with 14 bases between. The CDR3: CASSPIMTESSGNTIYF. The CDR3 DNA follows: TGTGCCAGCTCACCAATCATGACGGAGAGCTCTGGAAACACCATATATTTT.

V gene TRBV4-1 combines with J gene TRBJ1-1, with D hard to call. The CDR3 covers 16 residues. The V gene's germline CDR1 is MGHRA and CDR2 YSYEKL. V lost 3 bases, J lost 5 bases, and 19 bases lay in between. The CDR3 protein is CASSQRIGATGTEAFF. Here the CDR3 DNA reads TGCGCCAGCAGCCAGCGTATAGGCGCGACGGGGACTGAAGCTTTCTTT.

The genes are TRBV9 and TRBJ1-5; D possibly corresponds to TRBD1 (5 bases). CDR1 is SGDLS, CDR2 YYNGEE, per germline. Trimming removed 4 bases at V and 3 bases at J, with 11 bases between. The CDR3 is 14 amino acids. CDR3 DNA: TGTGCCAGCAGCCGCGGGGGAGACAATCAGCCCCAGCATTTT. As protein: CASSRGGDNQPQHF.

As to this clone: At one of its ends the junction is not consistent with the germline gene, which may arise from a read error. The chain couples TRBV7-7 to TRBJ2-1, with 7 bases identical to TRBD2. Per germline, CDR1 SSHAT and CDR2 FNYEAQ (reference sequence). CDR3 length: 15 amino acids. The CDR3 reads CASSTREGPYNEQFF. CDR3 nucleotide sequence: TGTGCTAGCAGCACCAGGGAGGGCCCCTACAATGAGCAGTTCTTC. The complete variable domain, with remaining parts taken from reference TRBV7-7 and TRBJ2-1, reads GAGVSQSPRYKVTKRGQDVTLRCDPISSHATLYWYQQALGQGPEFLTYFNYEAQPDKSGLPSDRFSAERPEGSISTLTIQRTEQRDSAMYRCASSTREGPYNEQFFGPGTRLTVL.

J is TRBJ2-1 and V is TRBV6-5, with 7 nucleotides matching TRBD2. The CDR3 sequence is 15 residues long. Germline lookup yields CDR1 MNHEY and CDR2 SVGAGI. After removal of 6 bases from V and 6 bases from J, the junction contained 11 bases not matched to a gene. CDR3 loop: CASSRGRAEGNEQFF. The CDR3 DNA sequence: TGTGCCAGCAGCAGAGGGAGGGCCGAGGGCAATGAGCAGTTCTTC.

The CDR3: CASSAGQGLSQPQHF. The CDR3, as DNA: TGTGCCAGCAGCGCGGGACAGGGCTTGTCTCAGCCCCAGCATTTT. V and J are TRBV7-6 and TRBJ1-5, with 9 bases identical to TRBD1. CDR3 size: 15 residues. The germline V gene has CDR1 SGHVS and CDR2 FNYEAQ. The V segment lost 5 bases and the J segment 6 bases; nucleotides outside the gene matches: 8.

The J gene is TRBJ1-1, the V gene TRBV9, with D unresolved. CDR3 length equals 13 residues. Germline V CDR1 and CDR2: SGDLS, YYNGEE. The V and J ends lost 0 bases and 0 bases respectively, with 3 bases between them. CDR3 amino acids: CASSVELNTEAFF. CDR3 DNA: TGTGCCAGCAGCGTAGAGCTGAACACTGAAGCTTTCTTT.

Here the CDR3 reads CTSSQDLCLPKASNQPQHF. The CDR3 DNA sequence: TGCACCAGCAGCCAAGATCTTTGTCTGCCTAAAGCTAGCAATCAGCCCCAGCATTTT. The rearrangement joins TRBV1 to TRBJ1-5. TRBV1 is a pseudogene locus. The CDR3 length is 19 residues.

The chain couples TRBV5-6 to TRBJ1-1, with D possibly being TRBD1 (5 bases). The CDR3 is 13 amino acids. Deletions cut 9 bases from V and 7 bases from J, with 19 bases between. Per germline, CDR1 SGHDT and CDR2 YYEEEE. DNA for the CDR3: TGTGCCACCCACCACCGGGGGGTGGGTGAAGCTTTCTTT. Its protein product is CATHHRGVGEAFF.

V is TRBV2 and J is TRBJ2-2; 11 positions match TRBD2. Germline V gene lookup returns CDR1 SNHLY and CDR2 FYNNEI. Trimming removed 5 bases from V and 6 bases from J; junction bases left unmatched: 5. This CDR3 has 15 residues. For the CDR3, the DNA is TGTGCCAGCAGTATGACTAGCGGGATCTCCGGGGAGCTGTTTTTT. This codes for CASSMTSGISGELFF.

The J gene is TRBJ2-1, the V gene TRBV19, with D tentatively TRBD1 (5 bases). Trimming left V 6 bases short and J 9 bases short, with 15 bases between. Germline CDR1 and CDR2: LNHDA and SQIVND (reference sequence). The CDR3 spans 13 residues. The CDR3 loop is CASRIKGSAEQFF. CDR3 DNA: TGTGCCAGTAGGATAAAGGGGTCGGCTGAGCAGTTCTTC. Full variable domain (rest looked up from reference TRBV19 and TRBJ2-1): DGGITQSPKYLFRKEGQNVTLSCEQNLNHDAMYWYRQDPGQGLRLIYYSQIVNDFQKGDIAEGYSVSREKKESFPLTVTSAQKNPTAFYLCASRIKGSAEQFFGPGTRLTVL.

The V and J genes are TRBV5-1 and TRBJ2-7; 7 nucleotides line up with TRBD1. V trimming: 0 bases; J trimming: 1 base; junction bases outside the gene matches: 4. Germline-derived CDR1 and CDR2 are SGHRS and YFSETQ. The CDR3 covers 15 residues. CDR3 nucleotide sequence: TGCGCCAGCAGCTTGGGAGGGGGCAGATCCTACGAGCAGTACTTC. Its translation: CASSLGGGRSYEQYF.

The CDR3 region is CSASTLSRTDTQYF. CDR3 sequence (DNA): TGCAGTGCTAGTACCTTGAGCCGCACAGATACGCAGTATTTT. V and J are TRBV20-1 and TRBJ2-3; D gene unclear. CDR3 length: 14 residues. V lost 3 bases and J 1 base, leaving 11 bases between the germline ends. The V gene's germline CDR1 is DFQATT and CDR2 SNEGSKA (reference sequence).

The rearrangement links TRBV7-2 to TRBJ2-1; 11 bases are a match to TRBD2. The J segment lost 15 bases and the V segment lost 2 bases, leaving 6 bases of the junction unmatched. CDR3 length: 13 residues. CDR1 and CDR2 from the germline V gene are SGHTA and FQGNSA. The CDR3 here is CASSLLGSGGAFF. The CDR3 bases are TGTGCCAGCAGCTTACTCGGTAGCGGGGGGGCGTTCTTC. Complete variable domain (other parts from reference TRBV7-2 and TRBJ2-1): GAGVSQSPSNKVTEKGKDVELRCDPISGHTALYWYRQSLGQGLEFLIYFQGNSAPDKSGLPSDRFSAERTGGSVSTLTIQRTQQEDSAVYLCASSLLGSGGAFFGPGTRLTVL.

V and J are TRBV9 and TRBJ1-4; D ambiguous. Germline values: CDR1 SGDLS, CDR2 YYNGEE. This CDR3 has 17 amino acids. Trimming left V 3 bases short and J 2 bases short, with 17 bases between. The CDR3 is CASSEWGGSGTNEKLFF. The CDR3 DNA reads TGTGCCAGCAGCGAGTGGGGAGGGTCCGGGACTAATGAAAAACTGTTTTTT.

CDR3 protein: CASRDSTITNTGELFF. The CDR3 DNA follows: TGTGCCAGCAGAGACTCGACGATAACGAACACCGGGGAGCTGTTTTTT. The rearrangement uses TRBV7-2 and TRBJ2-2; D is unresolved. V lost 6 bases, J lost 0 bases, and 14 bases lay in between. From germline, CDR1 is SGHTA and CDR2 FQGNSA. This CDR3 spans 16 amino acids.

The rearrangement links TRBV6-6 to TRBJ2-3; 10 bases fit TRBD2. After removal of 7 bases from V and 0 bases from J, the junction contained 7 bases not matched to a gene. This CDR3 spans 16 amino acids. Germline V CDR1 and CDR2: MNHNY, SVGAGI (reference sequence). The CDR3: CASNDLAGASTDTQYF. The CDR3 DNA reads as TGTGCCAGCAACGACCTAGCGGGAGCTAGCACAGATACGCAGTATTTT.

The rearrangement joins TRBV4-3 to TRBJ2-5; 9 nucleotides agree with TRBD1. The CDR3 loop spans 16 amino acids. Germline V gene data show CDR1 as LGHNA and CDR2 as YSLEER. V lost 1 base and J lost 4; bases outside the gene matches: 7. This CDR3 reads CASSQGVQGAGETQYF. The CDR3 nucleotides read TGCGCCAGCAGCCAAGGAGTACAGGGGGCAGGAGAGACCCAGTACTTC.

CDR3 amino acids: CATSTGQGQETQYF. CDR3 sequence (DNA): TGTGCCACCAGTACAGGACAGGGCCAAGAGACCCAGTACTTC. The V and J genes are TRBV15 and TRBJ2-5; 8 positions match TRBD1. The CDR3 sequence is 14 residues long. The ends lost 6 bases at V and 1 base at J; junction bases unmatched: 4. Germline-derived CDR1 and CDR2 are LNHNV and YYDKDF (reference sequence).

The chain couples TRBV9 to TRBJ1-1; D is uncertain. This CDR3 is 13 amino acids long. Trimming cost V 0 bases and J 10 bases, with 13 bases left between them. Germline CDR1 is SGDLS and CDR2 is YYNGEE. The CDR3 DNA sequence: TGTGCCAGCAGCGTAGTTGAGGCAGGAGGAGCTTTCTTT. This translates into CASSVVEAGGAFF. Combining the CDR3 with reference TRBV9 and TRBJ1-1 gives the whole variable domain DSGVTQTPKHLITATGQRVTLRCSPRSGDLSVYWYQQSLDQGLQFLIQYYNGEERAKGNILERFSAQQFPDLHSELNLSSLELGDSALYFCASSVVEAGGAFFGQGTRLTVV.

Only one count was recorded for this clone. The genes are TRBV6-1 and TRBJ1-2; 7 bases fit TRBD1. The CDR3 covers 15 residues. Germline V gives CDR1 MNHNS, CDR2 SASEGT. V shed 8 bases, J shed 5 bases, and the junction held 14 bases outside the gene matches. The chain's CDR3 is CASVSGQRELYGYTF. The CDR3 region has the DNA TGTGCCAGCGTTTCGGGACAGCGTGAACTTTATGGCTACACCTTC.

J is TRBJ1-6 and V is TRBV6-6; no firm D call. The V end lost 7 bases, the J end lost 14 bases, and 12 bases lay between the germline ends. Germline CDR1 and CDR2: MNHNY and SVGAGI (reference sequence). The CDR3 is 11 residues long. Here the CDR3 reads CASTLQGALHF. The CDR3 DNA reads TGTGCCAGCACCTTGCAAGGAGCCCTCCACTTT.

The CDR3 region is CSVGLPLAHTTDTQYF. CDR3 in DNA: TGCAGCGTTGGATTACCGCTAGCGCATACCACAGATACGCAGTATTTT. The chain is built from TRBV29-1 and TRBJ2-3; D is possibly TRBD2 (6 bases). The CDR3 spans 16 residues. CDR1 SQVTM and CDR2 ANQGSEA come from the germline V gene. V dropped 4 bases and J dropped 2 bases, with 19 bases sitting between them.

V and J are TRBV5-1 and TRBJ1-4; 8 nucleotides agree with TRBD1. Trimming removed 2 bases from V and 8 bases from J; junction bases left unmatched: 8. The CDR3 contains 15 residues. Germline V gene data show CDR1 as SGHRS and CDR2 as YFSETQ. The CDR3 reads CASSFGNRGIEKLFF. DNA for the CDR3: TGCGCCAGCAGCTTCGGGAACAGGGGGATCGAAAAACTGTTTTTT.